This T cell receptor (beta chain) was captured in a study of blood T cell repertoires in COVID-19. Seattle patient enrollment occurred during active infection, with longitudinal follow-up thereafter. Germline trimming cut 4 bases from V and 5 bases from J; bases unmatched to any gene: 5. Germline CDR1 and CDR2: LNHDA and SQIVND (reference sequence). CDR3 length: 15 amino acids. This clone has more than one count but fewer than ten. TCRdb's copy holds only in-frame clones and misses some; the assay was immunoSEQ multiplex PCR. The table lists roughly 290,000 clones, around 90% of them singletons. V is TRBV19 and J is TRBJ2-1; TRBD2 matches 10 bases. This sequence originates from a woman in her 30s with COVID-19, enrolled during active disease. The specimen sequenced was peripheral blood. CDR3 protein: CASSTLAGGDNEQFF. The CDR3 DNA reads TGTGCCAGTAGTACTTTAGCGGGAGGAGACAATGAGCAGTTCTTC.